One sample yielded the 15 T cell receptor beta chains listed below, sequenced in a study of PD-1 blockade in classical Hodgkin lymphoma. Specified time point: cycle 4 day 1 (C4D1), after 5 to 7 weeks of nivolumab. In every patient, relapse followed autologous stem cell transplantation, while exposure to brentuximab vedotin differed. TCRdb's copy holds only in-frame clones and misses some; the assay was immunoSEQ multiplex PCR. This sample carries some 90,000 clones, approximately 78% of them seen once, and the ten largest clones take 9.4%. Sequenced material: peripheral blood mononuclear cells (PBMCs), taken before the fourth cycle of nivolumab. The source is a human donor with classical Hodgkin lymphoma.

The chain couples TRBV5-6 to TRBJ2-5; D call uncertain. The V and J ends lost 0 bases and 3 bases respectively, with 3 bases between them. CDR1 is SGHDT and CDR2 is YYEEEE in the germline V gene. The CDR3 totals 12 residues. CDR3 nucleotide sequence: TGTGCCAGCAGCTTGGGGAAAGAGACCCAGTACTTC. Residues: CASSLGKETQYF.

The CDR3, as DNA: TGTGCCAGCAGCGTAGCCTCTACAGGGACAGGGCATGAAGCTTTCTTT. This translates into CASSVASTGTGHEAFF. J is TRBJ1-1 and V is TRBV9; 9 bases are a match to TRBD1. Germline V lookup: CDR1 SGDLS, CDR2 YYNGEE. Trimming cost V 0 bases and J 7 bases; bases outside gene matches: 10. The CDR3 runs to 16 residues. Together with reference TRBV9 and TRBJ1-1, the CDR3 gives the full variable domain: DSGVTQTPKHLITATGQRVTLRCSPRSGDLSVYWYQQSLDQGLQFLIQYYNGEERAKGNILERFSAQQFPDLHSELNLSSLELGDSALYFCASSVASTGTGHEAFFGQGTRLTVV.

V usage is TRBV6-5 and J usage is TRBJ1-5, with a weak D call TRBD1 (5 bases). Germline assignment: CDR1 MNHEY and CDR2 SVGAGI. The length of the CDR3 is 15 residues. Trimming pared 0 bases from V and 10 bases from J, leaving 16 bases between. The CDR3 DNA sequence: TGTGCCAGCAGTTACTCGGGAGGGGAATCGTACCCCCAGCATTTT. As protein: CASSYSGGESYPQHF.

The chain has TRBV30 and TRBJ1-5; D gene unclear. V lost 6 bases, J lost 0 bases, and 9 bases lay in between. Germline values: CDR1 GTSNPN, CDR2 SVGIG (reference sequence). The CDR3 is 13 amino acids. The CDR3 region has the DNA TGTGCCTGCCGTGCAGATAGCAATCAGCCCCAGCATTTT. It codes for CACRADSNQPQHF.

The rearrangement links TRBV10-3 to TRBJ1-1; 8 bases are shared with TRBD1. This CDR3 is 15 amino acids long. V was clipped by 4 bases and J by 10 bases; unmatched bases: 14. Germline V gene lookup returns CDR1 ENHRY and CDR2 SYGVKD. CDR3 region: CAISAGRGPESPAFF. CDR3 nucleotide sequence: TGTGCCATCAGTGCGGGCAGGGGGCCGGAGTCTCCAGCTTTCTTT.

The J gene is TRBJ2-7, the V gene TRBV6-1; 8 positions agree with TRBD1. V was pared by 6 bases and J by 2 bases, with 6 bases of the junction left unmatched. The CDR3 sequence is 14 residues long. The germline CDR1 and CDR2 sequences are MNHNS and SASEGT. The CDR3 nucleotides are TGTGCCAGCAGCTCGGGACAGGTAACCTACGAGCAGTACTTC. Its translation: CASSSGQVTYEQYF.

This clone appeared once. V usage is TRBV5-6 and J usage is TRBJ2-2; TRBD1 matches 9 bases. Germline loops: CDR1 SGHDT, CDR2 YYEEEE. Trimming removed 4 bases from V and 6 bases from J; junction bases left unmatched: 13. The CDR3 is 17 amino acids. CDR3 loop: CASSLPGQGILAGELFF. In DNA, the CDR3 is TGTGCCAGCAGCCTTCCGGGACAGGGTATATTGGCCGGGGAGCTGTTTTTT.

The chain is built from TRBV19 and TRBJ2-1, with D perhaps matching TRBD2 (7 bases). Germline lookup yields CDR1 LNHDA and CDR2 SQIVND (reference sequence). The CDR3 is 17 residues long. V was trimmed by 6 bases and J by 2 bases, leaving 20 bases between them. The CDR3 DNA reads as TGTGCCAGTAGCGCCTTCTTGGGGGGGCCCCCCTACAATGAGCAGTTCTTC. Its translation: CASSAFLGGPPYNEQFF. The entire variable domain, with the rest obtained from reference TRBV19 and TRBJ2-1, is as follows: DGGITQSPKYLFRKEGQNVTLSCEQNLNHDAMYWYRQDPGQGLRLIYYSQIVNDFQKGDIAEGYSVSREKKESFPLTVTSAQKNPTAFYLCASSAFLGGPPYNEQFFGPGTRLTVL.

Points on this clone: This may be a read error, as it is one base from a much larger clone. The J gene is TRBJ2-7, the V gene TRBV11-1, with D uncertain. The germline CDR1 and CDR2 sequences are SGHAT and FQDESV (reference sequence). The V end lost 3 bases, the J end lost 0 bases, and 0 bases lay between the germline ends. This CDR3 contains 11 residues. CDR3 region: CASSFSYEQYF. The CDR3 DNA reads as TGTGCCAGCAGCTTCTCCTACGAGCAGTACTTC.

The chain recombines TRBV19 with TRBJ1-3; possible D gene TRBD1, 5 bases. This CDR3 is 14 amino acids long. The V gene lost 7 bases and the J gene lost 0 bases, with 10 bases spanning the gap. CDR1 LNHDA and CDR2 SQIVND come from the germline V gene (reference sequence). CDR3 nucleotides: TGTGCCAGTACCGGGGCCTTCTCTGGAAACACCATATATTTT. It encodes CASTGAFSGNTIYF.

The chain carries TRBV7-6 and TRBJ2-3, with D hard to call. CDR3 length: 13 residues. Germline V gene sequence: CDR1 SGHVS, CDR2 FNYEAQ. Trimming took 1 base from V and 6 from J, leaving 8 bases between them. CDR3 sequence (DNA): TGTGCCAGCAGCTTAGTGTTGAGGGATACGCAGTATTTT. The encoded protein is CASSLVLRDTQYF.

In regard to this clone: The same CDR3 is also encoded by other DNA sequences in this sample. The gene calls are TRBV10-3 and TRBJ2-7; 7 bases match TRBD1. The length of the CDR3 is 14 residues. The V segment lost 3 bases and the J segment 1 base; nucleotides outside the gene matches: 3. The V gene's germline CDR1 is ENHRY and CDR2 SYGVKD. The CDR3 loop reads CAISDPTGSYEQYF. CDR3 nucleotide sequence: TGTGCCATCAGTGACCCGACAGGGTCCTACGAGCAGTACTTC.

The chain combines TRBV5-1 with TRBJ2-5; D might be TRBD1 (6 bases). Germline V lookup: CDR1 SGHRS, CDR2 YFSETQ. The CDR3 runs 14 residues. Trimming removed 2 bases from V and 4 bases from J, with 12 bases in between. In nucleotides, the CDR3 is TGCGCCAGCAGCTTTCGACAGGACGGAGAGACCCAGTACTTC. It specifies CASSFRQDGETQYF.

The V and J genes are TRBV7-2 and TRBJ2-6; unclear D gene. V was pared by 0 bases and J by 4 bases, with 7 bases between. Germline values: CDR1 SGHTA, CDR2 FQGNSA. The length of the CDR3 is 15 residues. CDR3 nucleotide sequence: TGTGCCAGCAGCTTAGCGAACCTCGGGGCCAACGTCCTGACTTTC. Amino acids: CASSLANLGANVLTF. The complete variable domain, with remaining parts taken from reference TRBV7-2 and TRBJ2-6, reads GAGVSQSPSNKVTEKGKDVELRCDPISGHTALYWYRQSLGQGLEFLIYFQGNSAPDKSGLPSDRFSAERTGGSVSTLTIQRTQQEDSAVYLCASSLANLGANVLTFGAGSRLTVL.

This chain joins TRBV6-5 and TRBJ1-2; D may be TRBD1 (6 bases). The germline V gene encodes CDR1 MNHEY and CDR2 SVGAGI. Trimming cost V 2 bases and J 1 base, with 14 bases left between them. The CDR3 loop spans 16 amino acids. The CDR3 sequence is CASSYGTGNLNYGYTF. CDR3 coding DNA: TGTGCCAGCAGTTACGGCACAGGGAACCTTAACTATGGCTACACCTTC.